This TCR beta chain is drawn from a study of T cells after yellow fever vaccination (dated by TCRdb to 2018 to 2020). Describing the broader study: The SMART-Seq v4 Ultra Low Input RNA kit was used to prepare libraries from fractions with low cell numbers. To track T-cell clones before and after primary and booster YFV17D yellow fever vaccination, bulk TCR alpha and beta repertoires were sequenced longitudinally. The cohort comprised two healthy male donors, one aged 18 to 30 and one aged 30 to 39 years. Blood samples were taken at several timepoints before and after primary and secondary immunization, and bulk PBMC replicates and cell subsets were isolated.

Study-wide findings and limitations: A small fraction of clonotypes showed up in both the CD4 and CD8 compartments, probably as a result of convergent recombination. After the booster, most clones that had expanded after primary vaccination were detected again (about 95% of CD4 and around 88% of CD8), suggesting broad maintenance of memory. Because only a couple of donors were included in the study, the extent to which the findings can be generalized is limited. Compared with the primary T-cell response, the secondary T-cell response was faster but weaker, reaching its peak on day 5 rather than on day 15. Computational filtering was needed because FACS-sorted repertoires could contain abundant contaminating clonotypes from the bulk population.

Synthesis of TCR cDNA relied on 5'RACE template switching, a step that introduced a universal primer site along with unique molecular identifiers. Priming for cDNA synthesis came from both the TCR alpha and TCR beta constant segments. Libraries were amplified in two PCR steps, with sample barcodes and sequencing adapters added in the second step. Sequencing of the libraries was done on either Illumina HiSeq 2500 (2x100 bp) or NovaSeq (2x150 bp). The source study handled its data this way. MIGEC handled demultiplexing of reads and collapsing into UMI consensus sequences, while MiXCR performed V(D)J alignment. Vaccine-responding clonotypes were identified with edgeR using replicate PBMC samples, with FDR below 0.01 and a log2 fold change above 5 up to day 15 being required. Bulk clonotypes were assigned CD4 or CD8 identity according to which sequenced CD4 or CD8 repertoire held them at higher abundance. Starting from the raw public reads, TCRdb applied fastp trimming at Q25, assembled clones with MiXCR and retained in-frame beta chains. A single entry per CDR3 protein holds the most common genes and DNA from its merged rows. These V and J calls rely on TCRdb rather than the paper's analysis. This sample lists some 350,000 distinct CDR3 sequences; 8.5% to 10% were detected once. Roughly 18% of the sample rests with the top ten.

Turning to this clonotype: What antigen it recognizes has not been identified. No much larger clone is present one base from it, and per-base qualities are unavailable.

This sample's treatment or condition label indicates: live attenuated yellow fever vaccine strain. At every blood-draw timepoint, two biological replicates of bulk PBMCs were collected. PBMCs were isolated from peripheral blood using a standard Ficoll-Paque protocol. RNA was extracted with TriZol from bulk PBMCs, CD4 and CD8 fractions, and dextramer-positive and dextramer-negative fractions. Including the terminal cysteine and phenylalanine, the CDR3 comprises 14 residues. The CDR3 DNA has 42 bases and is translated from base 1. The germline V gene encodes CDR1 DFQATT and CDR2 SNEGSKA (reference sequence). Germline trimming amounts to 3 bases on V and 5 bases on J, with 6 as the count of junction bases outside the gene matches.

The sequence was collected from a man in his late teens or twenties who received the YFV17D yellow fever vaccine. The sequencing used PBMCs, collected on the day of the first yellow fever vaccination. This receptor chain uses TRBV20-1 and TRBJ2-2; TRBD1 agrees with 7 junctional bases. In nucleotides, the sequence is TGCAGTGCTAGTGAATCAGGGGGTACCGGGGAGCTGTTTTTT. Its protein is CSASESGGTGELFF.